The rows below give T cell receptor beta chains drawn from one sample of a study of blood T cell repertoires in COVID-19. The data were produced by immunoSEQ multiplex PCR, yet TCRdb's version contains in-frame clones alone and is incomplete. Found here are roughly 250,000 clones, about 89% of them singletons; the top ten hold around 2%. Sequenced: PBMCs or T cells enriched from blood (not recorded which). The source is a woman aged 18-35 years who had recovered from COVID-19. Each CDR3 is given without its conserved first and last residue.

TRBV10-3	TRBJ1-2	AITGTGGDGYT
TRBV20-1	TRBJ2-7	SASDTGDSYEQY
TRBV28	TRBJ2-7	ASSPGGLAGSYEQY
TRBV27	TRBJ1-1	ASKELGRRGLKQAGRDTEAF
TRBV7-3	TRBJ2-1	ASSLRLAGNEQF
TRBV5-1	TRBJ2-2	ASSLTRSGTGYTGELF
TRBV28	TRBJ1-1	ASSFNRGRTEAF
TRBV7-2	TRBJ2-1	ASSLRWRGAPF
TRBV28	TRBJ1-3	ASSLGASSGNTIY
TRBV7-3	TRBJ2-5	ASSSTPEGTQY
TRBV5-1	TRBJ2-7	ASSFGQGAREQY
TRBV19	TRBJ1-5	ASVHQGLNQPQH
TRBV7-3	TRBJ2-1	ASSISVGNEQF
TRBV28	TRBJ2-3	ASSPRVTDTQY
TRBV4-3	TRBJ1-4	ASSAGTSVNEKLF
TRBV23-1	TRBJ2-2	ASQEGTGITGELF
TRBV28	TRBJ1-1	ASVPGGNTEAF
TRBV21-1	TRBJ1-1	ASSNNLRNTEAF
TRBV6-2/TRBV6-3	TRBJ1-2	ASSYRLGDRDGYT
TRBV19	TRBJ1-1	ASSVSGGTEAF
TRBV11-2	TRBJ2-5	ASSLNDNQETQY
TRBV28	TRBJ2-5	ASSRTGVSQETQY
TRBV12-5	TRBJ1-6	ASGLEGNSPLH
TRBV27	TRBJ1-2	ASSWAGQVYGYT
TRBV19	TRBJ2-1	ASSTNAGTGGIRQF
TRBV7-8	TRBJ2-1	ASSSVLASSYNEQF
TRBV19	TRBJ1-5	ASSLETGPQPQH
TRBV18	TRBJ2-1	ASSPGRVGNEQF
TRBV6-4	TRBJ1-6	ASSASTAANSPLH
TRBV3-1/TRBV3-2	TRBJ1-1	ASSQDAAANTEAF
TRBV18	TRBJ2-3	ASSPSGAGWTDTQY
TRBV5-1	TRBJ2-2	ASSFANYGELF
TRBV19	TRBJ1-1	ASSTQTGRGI
TRBV6-1	TRBJ2-5	ASSGAGVETQY
TRBV5-4	TRBJ2-2	ASSLLLAGPGDTGELF
TRBV12-3/TRBV12-4	TRBJ1-1	ASSSVGGTEAF
TRBV18	TRBJ2-2	ASSLGLLGTGELF
TRBV19	TRBJ1-3	ASSVLHRGPGNTIY